The 16 T cell receptor beta chains below were found in one sample sequenced in a study of T cells after yellow fever vaccination. MiXCR, run by TCRdb on the 5' RACE reads, gives a single entry per CDR3 protein. The table lists 250,000 to 300,000 distinct CDR3 sequences, roughly 5.2% of them singletons, with 2.5% to 4% in the top ten. Source: CD4+ T cells sorted from PBMCs, taken on the day of the yellow fever booster vaccination. The receptors shown here come from a man aged 18 to 29 who received the YFV17D yellow fever vaccine.

J is TRBJ2-5 and V is TRBV6-5; no firm D call. Trimming took off 7 bases at V and 5 bases at J, with 17 bases between the two ends. The germline CDR1 and CDR2 sequences are MNHEY and SVGAGI. The CDR3 has 14 residues. The DNA for the CDR3 is TGTGCCAGCACTCCTCCCGGGCGGCAGGAGACCCAGTACTTC. Translating it yields CASTPPGRQETQYF.

This clonotype was observed a few times. This chain joins TRBV10-3 and TRBJ2-7; 9 bases line up with TRBD1. The CDR3 contains 17 residues. J was trimmed by 6 bases and V by 0 bases; bases with no gene match: 12. Germline CDR1 ENHRY, CDR2 SYGVKD. Here the CDR3 reads CAISESTGQGLLGEQYF. The CDR3 nucleotides read TGTGCCATCAGTGAGTCTACCGGACAGGGGTTATTGGGCGAGCAGTACTTC.

This clonotype was found a few times. This chain uses TRBV19 with TRBJ2-7; TRBD2 agrees at 12 bases. With 6 bases clipped from V and 6 bases from J, the junction kept 0 bases outside the gene matches. Looked up from germline, CDR1 is LNHDA and CDR2 is SQIVND (reference sequence). The length of the CDR3 is 12 residues. CDR3 nucleotide sequence: TGTGCCAGTAGGGGACTAGCGGGCGAGCAGTACTTC. Translating gives CASRGLAGEQYF.

This sequence joins TRBV19 and TRBJ2-3; D not resolved. V was clipped by 10 bases and J by 1 base, with 12 bases between them. From germline, CDR1 is LNHDA and CDR2 SQIVND (reference sequence). The CDR3 runs 13 residues. CDR3: CATKIQGTDTQYF. CDR3 DNA sequence: TGTGCCACCAAAATCCAGGGCACAGATACGCAGTATTTT.

This clonotype showed up many times. J is TRBJ2-3 and V is TRBV6-6; 12 nucleotides line up with TRBD1. V dropped 6 bases and J dropped 6; count of bases not matched to a gene: 7. Per germline, CDR1 MNHNY and CDR2 SVGAGI (reference sequence). The CDR3 covers 15 residues. CDR3 amino acids: CASRSGTGGWDTQYF. CDR3 DNA: TGTGCCAGCAGGTCCGGGACAGGGGGCTGGGATACGCAGTATTTT.

This clonotype turned up a few times. V usage is TRBV28 and J usage is TRBJ2-2; D could derive from TRBD1 or TRBD2 (5 bases each). The V gene lost 8 bases and the J gene lost 7 bases, with 20 bases spanning the gap. Per germline, CDR1 MDHEN and CDR2 SYDVKM. The CDR3 covers 15 residues. CDR3 in DNA: TGTGCCAGCCAGCTCCCAGGGAGTGAGGTCGGGGAGCTGTTTTTT. Translation gives CASQLPGSEVGELFF.

This clonotype was found many times. J is TRBJ2-1 and V is TRBV7-2, with no clear D. The CDR3 has 15 amino acids. From germline, CDR1 is SGHTA and CDR2 FQGNSA. Trimming took 3 bases from V and 0 from J, leaving 9 bases between them. This chain's CDR3 is CASSLAGSSYNEQFF. In nucleotides, the CDR3 is TGTGCCAGCAGCTTGGCTGGAAGCTCCTACAATGAGCAGTTCTTC.

This clonotype was picked up a small number of times. J is TRBJ1-1 and V is TRBV27; tentatively, D is TRBD1 (6 bases). Between the trimmed V and J ends, which lost 3 bases and 6 bases, there was a span of 11 bases. The CDR3 runs 13 residues. Per germline, CDR1 MNHEY and CDR2 SMNVEV (reference sequence). CDR3 residues: CASSFQQGSEAFF. CDR3 nucleotide sequence: TGTGCCAGCAGTTTCCAACAGGGTTCTGAAGCTTTCTTT.

The DNA of the CDR3 is TGTGCCAGCAGTTACTCGACGGGGACAGGGGGAAATGGCTACACCTTC. Amino acid sequence: CASSYSTGTGGNGYTF. V is TRBV6-2 or TRBV6-3 and J is TRBJ1-2; 11 bases line up with TRBD1. The CDR3 is 16 amino acids. Germline V lookup: CDR1 MNHEY, CDR2 SVGEGT. V lost 0 bases to trimming and J lost 6 bases; unmatched junction nucleotides: 6.

This clonotype was found a few times. The chain recombines TRBV5-1 with TRBJ1-1; TRBD1 aligns across 8 bases. V was clipped by 4 bases and J by 4 bases; unmatched bases: 6. This CDR3 is built from 14 residues. Germline CDR1 SGHRS, CDR2 YFSETQ. The CDR3 coding sequence is TGCGCCAGCAGCGAGGACAGGGTTGCCACTGAAGCTTTCTTT. Translation: CASSEDRVATEAFF.

The table lists this clonotype with many counts. The rearrangement joins TRBV7-2 to TRBJ1-6; unclear D gene. The CDR3 is 13 amino acids. The germline V and J ends were trimmed by 8 bases and 4 bases, with 9 bases remaining between them. CDR1 and CDR2 from the germline V gene are SGHTA and FQGNSA. The CDR3: CASGPAYNSPLHF. The CDR3 nucleotides read TGTGCCAGCGGGCCAGCGTATAATTCACCCCTCCACTTT.

This clonotype occurred a few times. The chain is built from TRBV18 and TRBJ1-1; no firm D call. V lost 2 bases to trimming and J lost 1 base, with 14 bases between them. Germline assignment: CDR1 KGHSH and CDR2 LQKENI. CDR3 length: 16 amino acids. Here the CDR3 reads CASSPFEDLANTEAFF. The CDR3 DNA is TGTGCCAGCTCACCATTTGAGGACTTGGCGAACACTGAAGCTTTCTTT.

This clonotype showed up many times. V is TRBV5-6 and J is TRBJ2-2; D uncertain. The CDR3 sequence is 11 residues long. Trimming stripped 0 bases from V and 8 bases from J, with 2 bases between. Germline assignment: CDR1 SGHDT and CDR2 YYEEEE. CDR3 sequence (DNA): TGTGCCAGCAGCTTGGAGGGGGAGCTGTTTTTT. Translation gives CASSLEGELFF.

This clonotype was recorded a few times. The chain uses TRBV6-6 and TRBJ1-1; D ambiguous. This CDR3 comprises 16 residues. V was clipped by 6 bases and J by 4 bases, with 21 bases between them. CDR1 and CDR2 from the germline V gene are MNHNY and SVGAGI (reference sequence). CDR3 amino acids: CASRPRYTQYATEAFF. The CDR3 nucleotides are TGTGCCAGCAGACCCCGATACACCCAGTACGCCACTGAAGCTTTCTTT.

Many counts were recorded for this clonotype. This chain links TRBV5-1 with TRBJ2-3; 10 bases agree with TRBD2. The germline V gene encodes CDR1 SGHRS and CDR2 YFSETQ. The CDR3 has 15 residues. V gave up 3 bases and J gave up 1 base; unmatched junction bases: 2. CDR3 protein: CASSWGTSGTDTQYF. The CDR3, as DNA: TGCGCCAGCAGCTGGGGGACTAGCGGCACAGATACGCAGTATTTT.

This clonotype showed up just a few times. The chain carries TRBV12-3 or TRBV12-4 and TRBJ2-7; D ambiguous. V dropped 7 bases and J dropped 5 bases, with 12 bases sitting between them. This CDR3 is built from 12 residues. Here the CDR3 reads CASTLLGHEQYF. CDR3 in DNA: TGTGCCAGCACCCTCCTTGGGCACGAGCAGTACTTC.